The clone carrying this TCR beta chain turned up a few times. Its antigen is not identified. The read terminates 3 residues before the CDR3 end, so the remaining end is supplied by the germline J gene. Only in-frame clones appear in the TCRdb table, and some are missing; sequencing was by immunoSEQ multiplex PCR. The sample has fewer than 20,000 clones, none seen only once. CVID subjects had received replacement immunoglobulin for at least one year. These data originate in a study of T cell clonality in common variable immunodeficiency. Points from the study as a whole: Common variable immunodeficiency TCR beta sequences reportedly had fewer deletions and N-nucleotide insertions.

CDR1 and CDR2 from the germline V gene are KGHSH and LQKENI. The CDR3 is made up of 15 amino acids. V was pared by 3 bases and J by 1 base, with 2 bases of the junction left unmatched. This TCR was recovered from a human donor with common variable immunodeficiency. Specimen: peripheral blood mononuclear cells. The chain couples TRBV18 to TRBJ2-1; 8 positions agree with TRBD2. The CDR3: CASSPGGASYNEQFF. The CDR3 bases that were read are TGTGCCAGCTCACCCGGGGGGGCGTCCTACAATGAG. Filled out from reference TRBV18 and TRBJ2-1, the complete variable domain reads NAGVMQNPRHLVRRRGQEARLRCSPMKGHSHVYWYRQLPEEGLKFMVYLQKENIIDESGMPKERFSAEFPKEGPSILRIQQVVRGDSAAYFCASSPGGASYNEQFFGPGTRLTVL.